The text below deals with one T cell receptor (beta chain). Its antigen is not identified. The germline V gene encodes CDR1 SNHLY and CDR2 FYNNEI. The V end was cut by 9 bases, the J end by 1 base, with 13 bases between. The CDR3 sequence is 14 residues long. The sample originates from a study of post-analysis software for immune sequencing data. On the study more broadly: Several disease courses (relapsing-remitting, secondary progressive and progressive-relapsing) of multiple sclerosis were included. Study-level results: Patients used a handful of TRBV segments, including TRBV5-6, TRBV5-1 and TRBV20-1, more often than controls. A significant reduction in normalized Chao1 diversity was observed in multiple sclerosis patients versus controls.

Prepared TCR beta cDNA libraries contained unique molecular identifiers. TCRdb re-called the PCR reads with MiXCR, one entry per CDR3 protein. The table has some 700,000 distinct CDR3 sequences, roughly three fifths seen once. This chain joins TRBV2 and TRBJ1-5; perhaps TRBD1 as D (6 bases). The sequence came from a girl aged 2-10 years with multiple sclerosis. Sequenced material: blood. The CDR3 nucleotides are TGTGCCAGATCGGACAGAGAAAGCAATCAGCCCCAGCATTTT. It is translated as CARSDRESNQPQHF.